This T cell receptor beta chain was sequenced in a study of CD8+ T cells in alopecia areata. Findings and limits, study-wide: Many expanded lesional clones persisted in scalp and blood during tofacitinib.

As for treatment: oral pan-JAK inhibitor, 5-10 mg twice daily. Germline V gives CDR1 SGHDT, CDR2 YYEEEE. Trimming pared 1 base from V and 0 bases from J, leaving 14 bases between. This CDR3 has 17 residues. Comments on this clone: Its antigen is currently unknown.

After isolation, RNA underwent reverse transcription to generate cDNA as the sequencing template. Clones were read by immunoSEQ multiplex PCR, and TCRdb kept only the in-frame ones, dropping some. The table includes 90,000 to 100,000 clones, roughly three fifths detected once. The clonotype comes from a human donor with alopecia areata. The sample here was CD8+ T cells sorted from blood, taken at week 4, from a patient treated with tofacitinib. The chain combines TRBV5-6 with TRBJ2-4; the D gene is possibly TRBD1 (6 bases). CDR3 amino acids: CASSLRTDDLAKNIQYF. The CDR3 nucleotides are TGTGCCAGCAGCTTGAGGACAGACGATTTAGCCAAAAACATTCAGTACTTC. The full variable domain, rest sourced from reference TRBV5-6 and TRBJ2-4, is DAGVTQSPTHLIKTRGQQVTLRCSPKSGHDTVSWYQQALGQGPQFIFQYYEEEERQRGNFPDRFSGHQFPNYSSELNVNALLLGDSALYLCASSLRTDDLAKNIQYFGAGTRLSVL.